Presented here are 14 T cell receptor beta chains from one specimen sequenced in a study of blood T cell repertoires in COVID-19 (dated by TCRdb to about 2020). Library generation was performed with the immunoSEQ multiplex PCR assay. Here the immuneACCESS table is served through TCRdb, limited to in-frame sequences with V and J called. Missing clones are a known gap in these copies; in checked studies unresolved V genes cover under half, and the rest lacks a known reason. Here the sample has roughly 250,000 clones; approximately 83% occur a single time. The top ten clonotypes cover around 3.3% of the sample. Sequenced input: PBMCs or T cells enriched from blood (not recorded which). These receptors all come from a woman aged 40 to 50 with acute COVID-19.

This chain links TRBV2 with TRBJ1-5; D might be TRBD1 (6 bases). Trimming shortened V by 0 bases and J by 0 bases, and 12 bases separated the two germline ends. CDR3 length: 17 amino acids. Germline V gives CDR1 SNHLY, CDR2 FYNNEI. CDR3 DNA: TGTGCCAGCAGTGAAGCGGTGGACAGTTATAGCAATCAGCCCCAGCATTTT. Encoded protein: CASSEAVDSYSNQPQHF. The whole variable domain, remainder taken from reference TRBV2 and TRBJ1-5, is EPEVTQTPSHQVTQMGQEVILRCVPISNHLYFYWYRQILGQKVEFLVSFYNNEISEKSEIFDDQFSVERPDGSNFTLKIRSTKLEDSAMYFCASSEAVDSYSNQPQHFGDGTRLSIL.

This clone has only one observation. The chain couples TRBV5-1 to TRBJ2-1, with 9 positions matching TRBD2. This CDR3 contains 15 residues. V was clipped by 2 bases and J by 9 bases; unmatched bases: 9. Germline V gives CDR1 SGHRS, CDR2 YFSETQ. The CDR3 DNA is TGCGCCAGCAGCTTCGAATCTAGCGGGAAGGTTGAGCAGTTCTTC. Translated: CASSFESSGKVEQFF. The whole variable domain, filled in from reference TRBV5-1 and TRBJ2-1, reads KAGVTQTPRYLIKTRGQQVTLSCSPISGHRSVSWYQQTPGQGLQFLFEYFSETQRNKGNFPGRFSGRQFSNSRSEMNVSTLELGDSALYLCASSFESSGKVEQFFGPGTRLTVL.

The genes are TRBV19 and TRBJ1-2; 12 bases match TRBD1. Trimming removed 4 bases from V and 6 bases from J; junction bases left unmatched: 6. The CDR3 consists of 15 residues. Germline CDR1 is LNHDA and CDR2 is SQIVND (reference sequence). The CDR3 DNA reads as TGTGCCAGTAGTAGGGCCCGGGACAGGGGGCATGGCTACACCTTC. Translated: CASSRARDRGHGYTF.

CDR3 amino acids: CASSPGGPINYGYTF. The CDR3 DNA reads TGTGCCAGCAGCCCGGGGGGTCCGATTAACTATGGCTACACCTTC. This chain uses TRBV7-3 with TRBJ1-2, with D possibly TRBD1 on 5 matching bases. CDR1 and CDR2 from the germline V gene are SGHTA and FQGTGA. The CDR3 length is 15 residues. Trimming took 5 bases from V and 1 from J, leaving 14 bases between them.

This chain uses TRBV2 with TRBJ2-1; D is possibly TRBD2 (5 bases). CDR1 and CDR2 from the germline V gene are SNHLY and FYNNEI. V lost 7 bases to trimming and J lost 8 bases, with 9 bases between them. This CDR3 is built from 11 residues. The CDR3 DNA is TGTGCCAGCATGAGCGGCTATGAGCAGTTCTTC. This encodes CASMSGYEQFF.

This clone was found a few times. CDR3 loop: CASSDSPGSGELFF. In nucleotides, the CDR3 is TGTGCCAGCAGTGACTCCCCAGGGTCCGGGGAGCTGTTTTTT. The chain employs TRBV6-4 and TRBJ2-2, with TRBD1 as a possible D gene (5 bases). V was cut by 0 bases and J by 6 bases, with 8 bases left in between. The CDR3 is 14 residues long. CDR1 and CDR2 from the germline V gene are MRHNA and SNTAGT.

This chain uses TRBV12-3 or TRBV12-4 with TRBJ1-1, with a tentative D call TRBD1 (6 bases). The CDR3 has 13 residues. The V end lost 3 bases, the J end lost 3 bases, and 8 bases lay between the germline ends. DNA for the CDR3: TGTGCCAGCAGTTTTAAGGGGGACACTGAAGCTTTCTTT. Its protein product is CASSFKGDTEAFF.

This chain joins TRBV27 and TRBJ1-5, with D uncertain. The CDR3 extends over 15 amino acids. Trimming cost V 6 bases and J 4 bases, with 16 bases left between them. Germline assignment: CDR1 MNHEY and CDR2 SMNVEV (reference sequence). The CDR3 region is CASRPTWSVNQPQHF. The CDR3 nucleotides read TGTGCCAGCAGGCCAACATGGTCCGTTAATCAGCCCCAGCATTTT.

The chain uses TRBV5-1 and TRBJ2-6; a possible D gene is TRBD1 (6 bases). The CDR3 is made up of 15 amino acids. V was shortened by 3 bases and J by 4 bases, with 11 bases between the two germline ends. Germline loops: CDR1 SGHRS, CDR2 YFSETQ. The CDR3: CASSSQGTGANVLTF. The DNA of the CDR3 is TGCGCCAGCAGCTCACAGGGTACAGGGGCCAACGTCCTGACTTTC.

The chain employs TRBV7-2 and TRBJ2-7; D is possibly TRBD2 (6 bases). The length of the CDR3 is 13 residues. Germline CDR1 reads SGHTA; CDR2 reads FQGNSA. Trimming cost V 1 base and J 9 bases, with 13 bases left between them. CDR3 bases: TGTGCCAGCAGCTTAGAGTGGCGGGGCACGCAGTACTTC. This translates into CASSLEWRGTQYF.

The chain combines TRBV3-1 (or the pseudogene TRBV3-2) with TRBJ2-7; no firm D call. V dropped 4 bases and J dropped 1 base, with 14 bases sitting between them. Germline V lookup: CDR1 LGHDT, CDR2 YNNKEL (reference sequence). There are 15 residues in the CDR3. In DNA form, the CDR3 reads TGTGCCAGCAGCCCTCCGACAAGTTATTCCTACGAGCAGTACTTC. Its translation: CASSPPTSYSYEQYF.

J is TRBJ1-1 and V is TRBV19, with a possible D match to TRBD1 (5 bases). Deletions cut 4 bases from V and 0 bases from J, with 9 bases between. The CDR3 has 14 residues. CDR1 LNHDA and CDR2 SQIVND come from the germline V gene (reference sequence). This CDR3 reads CASSTQVMNTEAFF. CDR3 nucleotides: TGTGCCAGTAGTACACAGGTCATGAACACTGAAGCTTTCTTT.

The chain uses TRBV3-1 (or the pseudogene TRBV3-2) and TRBJ2-1; TRBD1 matches 7 bases. CDR1 is LGHDT, CDR2 YNNKEL, per germline (reference sequence). This CDR3 is 14 amino acids long. J was trimmed by 6 bases and V by 3 bases; bases with no gene match: 5. In DNA, the CDR3 is TGTGCCAGCAGCCATAATTCAGGGGGCAATGAGCAGTTCTTC. This encodes CASSHNSGGNEQFF.

This clone is a singleton in its sample. The chain combines TRBV5-4 with TRBJ1-6; the D gene is possibly TRBD1 (6 bases). Trimming pared 4 bases from V and 5 bases from J, leaving 13 bases between. Germline-derived CDR1 and CDR2 are SGHNT and YYREEE (reference sequence). The CDR3 length is 15 residues. CDR3: CASSARDKDNSPLHF. CDR3 bases: TGTGCCAGCAGCGCTCGGGACAAAGATAATTCACCCCTCCACTTT.